Shown below are 7 T cell receptor beta chains from a single sample sequenced in a study of long-term antiretroviral therapy in people with HIV (dated by TCRdb to the early 2020s). Sequencing of the TRB variable region was done with the immunoSEQ hsTCRB v3.0 assay at survey level resolution. TCRdb limited this immuneACCESS table to in-frame rearrangements with V and J called. A share of clones is missing; checked studies link under half to unresolved V genes, and the rest is unexplained. The table for this sample lists tens of thousands of clones; roughly 80% of them were counted only once. The top ten clones comprise around 11% of the sample. The specimen comprised unsorted PBMCs, sampled 1.1 years before starting antiretroviral therapy. The receptor set was obtained from a woman aged 40-49 years with HIV.

The J gene is TRBJ1-5, the V gene TRBV7-8, with D possibly matching TRBD1 (6 bases). The germline gives CDR1 SGHVS, CDR2 FQNEAQ. This CDR3 is 18 amino acids long. The V and J ends lost 1 base and 1 base respectively, with 17 bases between them. The CDR3 coding sequence is TGTGCCAGCAGCTTAGGGGTGAGGGGGTCAGGAAGCAATCAGCCCCAGCATTTT. It translates to CASSLGVRGSGSNQPQHF.

The chain uses TRBV7-9 and TRBJ1-4; 8 nucleotides agree with TRBD1. The CDR3 extends over 14 amino acids. V was clipped by 3 bases and J by 7 bases; unmatched bases: 4. The germline gives CDR1 SEHNR, CDR2 FQNEAQ (reference sequence). CDR3 sequence: CASSFGQGREKLFF. For the CDR3, the DNA is TGTGCCAGCAGCTTCGGACAGGGTCGTGAAAAACTGTTTTTT.

The chain employs TRBV7-8 and TRBJ2-7, with TRBD1 matching over 7 bases. Germline V lookup: CDR1 SGHVS, CDR2 FQNEAQ. Trimming at V came to 1 base and at J to 1 base, leaving 7 bases not matched to a gene. The CDR3 contains 16 residues. CDR3 in amino acids: CASSLGGGGPSYEQYF. The CDR3 coding sequence is TGTGCCAGCAGCTTAGGAGGGGGCGGCCCATCCTACGAGCAGTACTTC.

The gene calls are TRBV29-1 and TRBJ2-7, with 7 bases aligning to TRBD2. The V gene end was trimmed by 4 bases and the J gene end by 3 bases; junction bases not matched to a gene: 9. CDR3 size: 14 residues. The germline V gene encodes CDR1 SQVTM and CDR2 ANQGSEA. The CDR3: CSVGRLAGNYEQYF. The CDR3 DNA is TGCAGCGTTGGACGACTAGCTGGGAACTACGAGCAGTACTTC.

The V and J genes are TRBV7-2 and TRBJ1-6; possibly TRBD1 for D (6 bases). CDR3 length: 13 residues. Trimming took 5 bases from V and 6 from J, leaving 8 bases between them. Per germline, CDR1 SGHTA and CDR2 FQGNSA. In DNA, the CDR3 is TGTGCCAGCAGCGGACAGTCTAATTCACCCCTCCACTTT. Amino acids: CASSGQSNSPLHF.

This sequence joins TRBV4-3 and TRBJ1-1; 7 bases map to TRBD1. Germline V gene sequence: CDR1 LGHNA, CDR2 YSLEER. The CDR3 runs 14 residues. V trimming: 5 bases; J trimming: 3 bases; junction bases outside the gene matches: 6. The CDR3 DNA follows: TGCGCCAGCAGCGCCCGGGACAGTGACACTGAAGCTTTCTTT. This translates into CASSARDSDTEAFF.

This chain connects TRBV5-6 to TRBJ2-1; 9 nucleotides match TRBD2. Germline loops: CDR1 SGHDT, CDR2 YYEEEE. CDR3 length: 14 residues. Unmatched junction bases numbered 3, after V lost 4 bases and J lost 4 bases. CDR3 DNA sequence: TGTGCCAGCAGCCGACTAGCGGTATACAATGAGCAGTTCTTC. Residues: CASSRLAVYNEQFF.